This entry lists 28 T cell receptor beta chains sequenced from one sample in a study of cytomegalovirus exposure and HLA in healthy donors. PCR amplification relied on 60 Vbeta primers (plus 13 Jbeta primers). Assay: immunoSEQ multiplex PCR; the TCRdb copy retains only in-frame clones and omits some. The top ten clones hold roughly 2.1% of a sample with around 280,000 clones, about 90% of them seen once. The specimen sequenced was PBMCs. These receptors were collected from a woman aged 18-30 years in good health and CMV-seronegative.

CDR3 region: CASSLQGNYGYTF. CDR3 nucleotide sequence: TGTGCCAGCAGCTTACAGGGGAACTATGGCTACACCTTC. The chain joins TRBV13 to TRBJ1-2, with D possibly being TRBD1 (6 bases). The V gene's germline CDR1 is PRHDT and CDR2 FYEKMQ (reference sequence). The CDR3 spans 13 residues. The germline V and J ends were trimmed by 2 bases and 2 bases, with 6 bases remaining between them.

V usage is TRBV5-1 and J usage is TRBJ2-7; D might be TRBD2 (5 bases). V was pared by 5 bases and J by 1 base, with 19 bases between. The length of the CDR3 is 16 residues. Germline loops: CDR1 SGHRS, CDR2 YFSETQ. The CDR3 loop reads CASRFDPGDGSYEQYF. The CDR3 bases are TGCGCCAGCAGATTTGATCCCGGGGATGGGTCCTACGAGCAGTACTTC. Variable domain in full (rest from reference TRBV5-1 and TRBJ2-7): KAGVTQTPRYLIKTRGQQVTLSCSPISGHRSVSWYQQTPGQGLQFLFEYFSETQRNKGNFPGRFSGRQFSNSRSEMNVSTLELGDSALYLCASRFDPGDGSYEQYFGPGTRLTVT.

CDR3 sequence reads: CASSGTGGNTEAFF. In DNA, the CDR3 is TGCGCCAGCAGCGGGACAGGGGGCAACACTGAAGCTTTCTTT. This chain joins TRBV5-1 and TRBJ1-1; 12 bases line up with TRBD1. V gave up 4 bases and J gave up 2 bases; unmatched junction bases: 0. Per the germline V gene, CDR1 is SGHRS and CDR2 is YFSETQ. The CDR3 spans 14 residues.

The chain carries TRBV6-6 and TRBJ1-1; perhaps TRBD1 as D (5 bases). The germline gives CDR1 MNHNY, CDR2 SVGAGI (reference sequence). Trimming removed 6 bases at V and 1 base at J, with 12 bases between. The CDR3 covers 14 residues. The CDR3 nucleotides are TGTGCCAGCAGGAGGGGAGGCGAGAACACTGAAGCTTTCTTT. Translation gives CASRRGGENTEAFF.

This clone appeared a single time. The chain recombines TRBV18 with TRBJ2-2; perhaps TRBD1 as D (6 bases). The germline gives CDR1 KGHSH, CDR2 LQKENI. V gave up 8 bases and J gave up 2 bases, with 12 bases separating them. CDR3 length: 14 residues. The chain's CDR3 is CASTVRGNTGELFF. The CDR3 region has the DNA TGTGCCAGCACGGTCAGGGGAAACACCGGGGAGCTGTTTTTT.

The genes are TRBV10-2 and TRBJ2-3; TRBD2 agrees at 7 bases. The CDR3 is 16 residues long. The junction had 9 bases not matched to a gene; V was cut back by 0 bases and J by 6 bases. CDR1 and CDR2 (germline): WSHSY, SAAADI. The CDR3 spells CASSESEAGTTDTQYF. CDR3 DNA: TGCGCCAGCAGTGAGTCGGAAGCTGGGACTACGGATACGCAGTATTTT.

J is TRBJ1-2 and V is TRBV6-5; 8 bases are shared with TRBD1. Looked up from germline, CDR1 is MNHEY and CDR2 is SVGAGI. V lost 2 bases, J lost 4 bases, and 9 bases stayed unmatched. The CDR3 extends over 16 amino acids. CDR3 in amino acids: CASSYTAIGTGYGYTF. The DNA for the CDR3 is TGTGCCAGCAGTTACACAGCAATCGGGACAGGCTATGGCTACACCTTC.

V is TRBV5-4 and J is TRBJ1-5; D is ambiguous. The CDR3 is 15 residues long. Germline CDR1 and CDR2: SGHNT and YYREEE (reference sequence). V lost 3 bases, J lost 0 bases, and 10 bases lay in between. CDR3 in DNA: TGTGCCAGCAGCTCCCGACTGTTTAGCAATCAGCCCCAGCATTTT. Translation: CASSSRLFSNQPQHF.

V is TRBV9 and J is TRBJ1-2; maybe TRBD1 (5 bases). The germline V gene has CDR1 SGDLS and CDR2 YYNGEE. This CDR3 has 15 amino acids. Trimming pared 3 bases from V and 3 bases from J, leaving 15 bases between. CDR3 nucleotides: TGTGCCAGCAGCGGTGAGGGGAGGGGCGACTATGGCTACACCTTC. Translation gives CASSGEGRGDYGYTF.

The rearrangement joins TRBV6-9 to TRBJ2-1; 9 bases line up with TRBD1. The CDR3 is made up of 14 amino acids. The germline CDR1 and CDR2 sequences are MNHGY and SVAAGI. The V gene end was trimmed by 2 bases and the J gene end by 10 bases; junction bases not matched to a gene: 6. CDR3 DNA sequence: TGTGCCAGCAGTTATGGGGACAGGGTGGTGGAGCAGTTCTTC. Translating it yields CASSYGDRVVEQFF.

V and J are TRBV15 and TRBJ1-4, with D possibly being TRBD1 (6 bases). V lost 8 bases and J lost 0, with 13 bases in between. Germline values: CDR1 LNHNV, CDR2 YYDKDF (reference sequence). This CDR3 is built from 15 residues. The CDR3 nucleotides read TGTGCCACCGCACTAGGGGGGGCAACTAATGAAAAACTGTTTTTT. It is translated as CATALGGATNEKLFF. The full variable domain, its missing parts supplied by reference TRBV15 and TRBJ1-4, is DAMVIQNPRYQVTQFGKPVTLSCSQTLNHNVMYWYQQKSSQAPKLLFHYYDKDFNNEADTPDNFQSRRPNTSFCFLDIRSPGLGDTAMYLCATALGGATNEKLFFGSGTQLSVL.

The rearrangement uses TRBV7-9 and TRBJ1-4; a possible D gene is TRBD1 (6 bases). The CDR3 extends over 16 amino acids. V gave up 5 bases and J gave up 0 bases, with 13 bases separating them. The germline CDR1 and CDR2 sequences are SEHNR and FQNEAQ (reference sequence). This CDR3 is CASSPEGGSTNEKLFF. In DNA, the CDR3 is TGTGCCAGCAGCCCCGAGGGGGGGTCAACTAATGAAAAACTGTTTTTT.

This chain connects TRBV19 to TRBJ2-7; D possibly corresponds to TRBD2 (6 bases). Germline CDR1 reads LNHDA; CDR2 reads SQIVND (reference sequence). The V gene lost 6 bases and the J gene lost 5 bases, with 11 bases spanning the gap. There are 12 residues in the CDR3. This chain's CDR3 is CASSRGGNEQYF. CDR3 DNA: TGTGCCAGTAGCCGCGGAGGGAACGAGCAGTACTTC. The full variable domain, completed using reference TRBV19 and TRBJ2-7, is DGGITQSPKYLFRKEGQNVTLSCEQNLNHDAMYWYRQDPGQGLRLIYYSQIVNDFQKGDIAEGYSVSREKKESFPLTVTSAQKNPTAFYLCASSRGGNEQYFGPGTRLTVT.

The chain recombines TRBV15 with TRBJ2-3, with D possibly TRBD2 on 6 matching bases. Trimming left V 5 bases short and J 5 bases short, with 11 bases between. Germline loops: CDR1 LNHNV, CDR2 YYDKDF (reference sequence). The CDR3 has 13 residues. The CDR3 loop is CATSGVGGDTQYF. The CDR3 DNA sequence: TGTGCCACCAGCGGAGTGGGGGGAGATACGCAGTATTTT.

The rearrangement links TRBV15 to TRBJ2-3; 9 bases line up with TRBD2. V trimming: 0 bases; J trimming: 5 bases; junction bases outside the gene matches: 6. The CDR3 extends over 16 amino acids. Per germline, CDR1 LNHNV and CDR2 YYDKDF (reference sequence). The CDR3 region has the DNA TGTGCCACCAGCAGAGAGGCGGGGGGGAGGAAAGATACGCAGTATTTT. It encodes CATSREAGGRKDTQYF.

This sequence joins TRBV7-2 and TRBJ1-3; a weak D match, TRBD1 (5 bases). Trimming pared 5 bases from V and 4 bases from J, leaving 12 bases between. This CDR3 is built from 14 residues. Germline V gene sequence: CDR1 SGHTA, CDR2 FQGNSA. The CDR3 bases are TGTGCCAGCAGCCCGGCAGGGCCCGGAAACACCATATATTTT. Amino acids: CASSPAGPGNTIYF.

The rearrangement links TRBV4-2 to TRBJ2-7; no clear D. Between the trimmed V and J ends, which lost 0 bases and 2 bases, there was a span of 11 bases. Per the germline V gene, CDR1 is LGHNA and CDR2 is YNFKEQ. CDR3 size: 15 residues. The CDR3: CASSQESAPPYEQYF. The CDR3 DNA follows: TGTGCCAGCAGCCAAGAAAGCGCTCCCCCCTACGAGCAGTACTTC.

V and J are TRBV5-1 and TRBJ2-1; 9 bases agree with TRBD2. V dropped 0 bases and J dropped 6; count of bases not matched to a gene: 4. The CDR3 runs 15 residues. Looked up from germline, CDR1 is SGHRS and CDR2 is YFSETQ. The CDR3 sequence is CASSLAWTSANEQFF. The CDR3 DNA follows: TGCGCCAGCAGCTTGGCCTGGACTAGCGCCAATGAGCAGTTCTTC.

The gene calls are TRBV19 and TRBJ1-6; D not resolved. The CDR3 is 13 amino acids. V was cut by 7 bases and J by 9 bases, with 13 bases left in between. Looked up from germline, CDR1 is LNHDA and CDR2 is SQIVND (reference sequence). CDR3 DNA: TGTGCCAGTAACCCGGTGGGGAGTTCACCCCTCCACTTT. This translates into CASNPVGSSPLHF.

The chain employs TRBV5-6 and TRBJ1-1; 9 nucleotides line up with TRBD1. Germline V CDR1 and CDR2: SGHDT, YYEEEE. The CDR3 consists of 16 residues. The junction had 12 bases not matched to a gene; V was cut back by 4 bases and J by 5 bases. The CDR3 reads CASSLGTGRFGTEAFF. CDR3 bases: TGTGCCAGCAGCCTAGGGACAGGGCGGTTCGGAACTGAAGCTTTCTTT.

The chain is built from TRBV10-1 and TRBJ2-3, with 7 bases fitting TRBD1. Germline V gene sequence: CDR1 WNHNN, CDR2 SYGVQD (reference sequence). This CDR3 is built from 20 residues. J was trimmed by 1 base and V by 3 bases; bases with no gene match: 19. The CDR3 sequence: CASSDLWTGLLLMGTDTQYF. The CDR3 DNA follows: TGCGCCAGCAGTGACCTTTGGACAGGACTGCTGCTAATGGGCACAGATACGCAGTATTTT.

V is TRBV30 and J is TRBJ2-3; maybe TRBD2 (6 bases). This CDR3 is 14 amino acids long. Trimming left V 0 bases short and J 5 bases short, with 12 bases between. Per germline, CDR1 GTSNPN and CDR2 SVGIG (reference sequence). CDR3 residues: CAWSVRGGEDTQYF. In DNA, the CDR3 is TGTGCCTGGAGTGTAAGGGGAGGAGAAGATACGCAGTATTTT.

CDR3 in DNA: TGTGCCGCGTCCCGCGACAGGGGTGGCACTGAAGCTTTCTTT. Protein product: CAASRDRGGTEAFF. The chain uses TRBV10-3 and TRBJ1-1; TRBD1 agrees at 8 bases. The CDR3 length is 14 residues. Trimming took 11 bases from V and 4 from J; bases not matched to a gene: 12. CDR1 and CDR2 from the germline V gene are ENHRY and SYGVKD.

The rearrangement joins TRBV28 to TRBJ1-2; D call uncertain. CDR3 length: 14 amino acids. Trimming left V 5 bases short and J 1 base short, with 11 bases between. Germline V gene lookup returns CDR1 MDHEN and CDR2 SYDVKM. CDR3 coding DNA: TGTGCCAGCAGTAGGACGGACTTTAACTATGGCTACACCTTC. Its protein product is CASSRTDFNYGYTF.

The gene calls are TRBV11-2 and TRBJ1-4; a weak D match, TRBD1 (5 bases). Germline lookup yields CDR1 SGHAT and CDR2 FQNNGV. V was shortened by 4 bases and J by 3 bases, with 12 bases between the two germline ends. The CDR3 covers 15 residues. CDR3 sequence reads: CASSSPTDSNEKLFF. The DNA for the CDR3 is TGTGCCAGCAGCTCGCCGACAGACTCTAATGAAAAACTGTTTTTT.

The chain carries TRBV5-6 and TRBJ1-2; D not resolved. V was pared by 0 bases and J by 6 bases, with 15 bases between. The germline CDR1 and CDR2 sequences are SGHDT and YYEEEE. This CDR3 has 15 residues. The CDR3 protein is CASSLELVRGDGYTF. Written as DNA, the CDR3 is TGTGCCAGCAGCTTGGAGCTTGTGAGAGGTGATGGCTACACCTTC.

The chain employs TRBV29-1 and TRBJ1-4; D is possibly TRBD1 (5 bases). V shed 2 bases and J shed 3 bases, with 7 bases lying between them. Germline V gives CDR1 SQVTM, CDR2 ANQGSEA. The CDR3 is 13 amino acids. As DNA, the CDR3 is TGCAGCGTTGAACGGGGGGCTAATGAAAAACTGTTTTTT. The encoded protein is CSVERGANEKLFF. The full variable domain, in which reference TRBV29-1 and TRBJ1-4 provide the parts outside the CDR3, is SAVISQKPSRDICQRGTSLTIQCQVDSQVTMMFWYRQQPGQSLTLIATANQGSEATYESGFVIDKFPISRPNLTFSTLTVSNMSPEDSSIYLCSVERGANEKLFFGSGTQLSVL.

This rearrangement joins TRBV5-6 to TRBJ1-1; D gene unclear. Trimming removed 2 bases at V and 3 bases at J, with 5 bases between. From germline, CDR1 is SGHDT and CDR2 YYEEEE. The CDR3 is made up of 12 amino acids. This CDR3 is CASSFRYTEAFF. The CDR3 DNA is TGTGCCAGCAGCTTTCGGTACACTGAAGCTTTCTTT.